This T cell receptor (beta chain) is drawn from a study of human T cells and chemical hapten exposure (dated by TCRdb to the early 2020s). The study in broad terms: For sensitization, 2% DPC in acetone was applied to a 2 cm by 2 cm area of upper inner arm skin. Throughout the approximately 24-week study period, patients were also given weekly therapeutic DPC doses on the scalp. Patch testing was performed on the upper back with Finn chambers containing 0.01% DPC, and the patch tests were scored after 6 days according to International Contact Dermatitis Research Group standards. Most of the patients in the cohort were female, and the cohort covered alopecia areata with under or over 50% scalp involvement, alopecia totalis and alopecia universalis. The libraries were sequenced as a pool, and the TCR yield per sample differed mostly because of small variations in library volumes within the pool. In alopecia patients, the study followed how the peripheral blood TCR repertoire changed in vivo over primary and secondary sensitization to diphenylcyclopropenone (DPC), a hapten. Blood was sampled from patients pre-sensitization (week 0) and at 2, 6 and about 24 weeks after DPC sensitization. Blood for TCR sequencing was provided by twenty-nine alopecia patients at one to four time points (pre-sensitization, 2, 6 and 24 weeks). Overall study outcomes, separate from this receptor: The number of PT1 expanded TCRs positively correlated with patch test score, significant at thresholds 8, 16 and 32 but not 4. Repeated subsampling changed both the strength of the expansion versus patch-test correlation and the threshold at which the correlation became significant. Expanded TCRs formed significantly more large CDR3 similarity clusters than pre-sensitization or healthy control sets, consistent with antigen-driven responses. All patients had alopecia, a presumed autoimmune disease, so their immune response might differ from that of healthy individuals. DPC sensitization did not change how many TCRs were above 1 in 1000 frequency, and no evidence was found of alterations in global repertoire structure.

This clonotype turned up a few times. No antigen is known for it. No base quality values were provided; no much bigger clone lies one nucleotide off. The sample's time point label, decoded: patch test 1, 2 weeks after DPC sensitization. The treatment or condition label, as the study defines it: therapeutic diphenylcyclopropenone sensitization with weekly scalp DPC. Blood at each patch-test visit was drawn before the patch test was applied. Patients were eligible if aged 18 to 70, diagnosed with alopecia and judged suitable for DPC therapy, and pregnant patients were excluded. Unfractionated whole blood was collected in Tempus Blood RNA tubes, and total RNA was extracted from that blood. The library was generated by RACE. TCRdb records NextSeq 500 as the sequencer. During library preparation, unique molecular identifiers were attached to individual cDNA molecules so that TCRs could be counted in a quantitative, reproducible way. Each blood RNA sample was used to sequence both TCR alpha and TCR beta chains. The authors processed their data as follows. Samples had a median of roughly 87,000 TCRs, with a range from roughly 23,224 to 750,000. V, J and CDR3 annotation of the TCR reads was performed with the Decombinator software suite. To make PS versus PT1 abundance plots, every sample was subsampled to the same number of TCRs (28,000). TCRs were defined as expanded if absent before sensitization and observed at least eight times at the 2-week time point. TCRdb's own reprocessing of the public reads used fastp at Q25 and MiXCR and kept productive beta chains. Rows with a matching CDR3 protein are joined into one entry that keeps the most common DNA and genes. TCRdb's processing, not the authors', yielded these V and J calls. In all, the sample holds roughly 180,000 distinct CDR3 sequences, and under 25% of those were seen once. The biggest ten clones account for 6% to 8% of the sample.

The specimen comprised whole blood, sampled in connection with sensitization to the hapten diphenylcyclopropenone (DPC). The clonotype was recovered from a woman aged 50 to 65 with alopecia areata. Some clones in this sample may be carry-over from other donors' samples.

The CDR3 sequence is CASSPQGEDEAFF. The nucleotide sequence reads as follows: TGTGCCAGCAGCCCCCAGGGGGAGGATGAAGCTTTCTTT. This chain joins TRBV7-3 to TRBJ1-1; TRBD1 aligns with 7 central bases. Per the germline V gene, SGHTA is the CDR1 and FQGTGA is the CDR2. From cysteine to phenylalanine, the CDR3 is 13 amino acids long. Left in the record is the CDR3 DNA by itself, 39 bases read in frame from the first base. V is cut back by 5 bases and J by 7 bases, with 7 bases in the junction unmatched.